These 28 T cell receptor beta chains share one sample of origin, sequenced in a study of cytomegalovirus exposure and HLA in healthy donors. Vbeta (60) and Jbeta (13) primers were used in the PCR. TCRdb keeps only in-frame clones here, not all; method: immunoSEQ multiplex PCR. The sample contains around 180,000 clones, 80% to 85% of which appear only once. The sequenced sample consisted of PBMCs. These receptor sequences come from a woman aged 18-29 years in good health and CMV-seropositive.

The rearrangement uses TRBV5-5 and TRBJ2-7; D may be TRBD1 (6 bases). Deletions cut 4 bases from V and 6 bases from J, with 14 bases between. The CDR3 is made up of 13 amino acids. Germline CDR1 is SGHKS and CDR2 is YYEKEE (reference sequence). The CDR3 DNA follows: TGTGCCAGCAGCCGCCCTGAGACAGGCGAGCAGTACTTC. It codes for CASSRPETGEQYF.

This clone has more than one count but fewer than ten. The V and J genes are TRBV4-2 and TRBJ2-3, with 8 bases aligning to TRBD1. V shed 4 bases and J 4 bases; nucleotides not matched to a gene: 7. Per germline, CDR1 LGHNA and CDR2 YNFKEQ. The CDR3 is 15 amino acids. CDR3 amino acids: CASSPRDRMSDTQYF. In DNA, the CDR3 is TGTGCCAGCAGCCCCCGGGACAGGATGTCAGATACGCAGTATTTT.

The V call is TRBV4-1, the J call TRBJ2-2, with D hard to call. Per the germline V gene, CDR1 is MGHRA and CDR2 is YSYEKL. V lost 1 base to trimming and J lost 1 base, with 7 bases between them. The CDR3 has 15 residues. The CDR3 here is CASSQVPGNTGELFF. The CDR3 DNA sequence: TGCGCCAGCAGCCAAGTTCCCGGGAACACCGGGGAGCTGTTTTTT.

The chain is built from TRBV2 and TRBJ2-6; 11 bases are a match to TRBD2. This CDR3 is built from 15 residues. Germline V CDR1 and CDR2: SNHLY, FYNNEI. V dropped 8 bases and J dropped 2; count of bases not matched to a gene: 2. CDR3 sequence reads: CASGLAGPGANVLTF. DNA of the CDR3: TGTGCCAGCGGACTAGCGGGTCCTGGGGCCAACGTCCTGACTTTC.

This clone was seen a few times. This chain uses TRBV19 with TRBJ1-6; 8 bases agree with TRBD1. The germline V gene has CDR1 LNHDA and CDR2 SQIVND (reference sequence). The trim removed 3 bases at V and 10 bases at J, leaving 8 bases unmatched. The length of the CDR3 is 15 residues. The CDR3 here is CASSIGQGFRSPLHF. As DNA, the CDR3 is TGTGCCAGTAGTATCGGACAGGGCTTTCGATCACCCCTCCACTTT.

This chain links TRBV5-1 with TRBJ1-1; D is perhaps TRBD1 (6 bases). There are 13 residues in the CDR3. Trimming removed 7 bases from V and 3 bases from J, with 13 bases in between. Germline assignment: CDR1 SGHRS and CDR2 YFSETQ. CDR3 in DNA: TGCGCCAGCCGGGCAGGGGTGGACACTGAAGCTTTCTTT. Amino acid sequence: CASRAGVDTEAFF.

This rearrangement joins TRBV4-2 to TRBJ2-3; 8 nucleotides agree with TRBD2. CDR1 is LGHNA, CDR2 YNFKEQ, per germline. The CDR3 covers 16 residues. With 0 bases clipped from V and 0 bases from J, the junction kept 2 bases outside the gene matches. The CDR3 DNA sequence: TGTGCCAGCAGCCAAGAGGTAGCGGGGAGCACAGATACGCAGTATTTT. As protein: CASSQEVAGSTDTQYF.

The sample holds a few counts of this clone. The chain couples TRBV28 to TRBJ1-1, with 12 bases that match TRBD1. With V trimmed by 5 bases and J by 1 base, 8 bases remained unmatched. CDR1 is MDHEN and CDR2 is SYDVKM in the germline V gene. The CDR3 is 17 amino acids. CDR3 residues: CASSTVPGQGANTEAFF. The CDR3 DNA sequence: TGTGCCAGCAGTACGGTCCCGGGACAGGGGGCGAACACTGAAGCTTTCTTT.

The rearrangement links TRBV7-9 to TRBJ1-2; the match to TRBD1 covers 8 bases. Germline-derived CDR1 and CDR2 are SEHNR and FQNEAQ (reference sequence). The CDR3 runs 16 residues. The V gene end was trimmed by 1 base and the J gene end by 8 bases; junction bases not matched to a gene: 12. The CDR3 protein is CASSLVSGQGKEGYTF. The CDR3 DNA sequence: TGTGCCAGCAGCTTAGTGTCTGGACAGGGAAAAGAGGGCTACACCTTC.

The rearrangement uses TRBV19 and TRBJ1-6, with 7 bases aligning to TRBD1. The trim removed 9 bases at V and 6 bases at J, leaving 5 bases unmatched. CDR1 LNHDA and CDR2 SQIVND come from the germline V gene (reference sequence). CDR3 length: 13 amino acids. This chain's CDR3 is CASRRDSNSPLHF. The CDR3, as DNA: TGTGCCAGCCGCCGGGACAGTAATTCACCCCTCCACTTT.

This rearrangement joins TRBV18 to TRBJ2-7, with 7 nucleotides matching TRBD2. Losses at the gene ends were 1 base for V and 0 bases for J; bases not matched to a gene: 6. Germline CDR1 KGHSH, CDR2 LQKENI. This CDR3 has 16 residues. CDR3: CASSPLVGDYSYEQYF. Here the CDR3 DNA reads TGTGCCAGCTCACCACTCGTAGGGGACTACTCCTACGAGCAGTACTTC.

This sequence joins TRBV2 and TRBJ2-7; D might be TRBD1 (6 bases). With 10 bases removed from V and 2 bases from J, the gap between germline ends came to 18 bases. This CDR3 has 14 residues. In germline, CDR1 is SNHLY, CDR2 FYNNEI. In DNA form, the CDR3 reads TGTGCCATCACCAGACAGGAAGGCACCTACGAGCAGTACTTC. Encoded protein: CAITRQEGTYEQYF. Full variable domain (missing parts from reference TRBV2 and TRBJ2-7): EPEVTQTPSHQVTQMGQEVILRCVPISNHLYFYWYRQILGQKVEFLVSFYNNEISEKSEIFDDQFSVERPDGSNFTLKIRSTKLEDSAMYFCAITRQEGTYEQYFGPGTRLTVT.

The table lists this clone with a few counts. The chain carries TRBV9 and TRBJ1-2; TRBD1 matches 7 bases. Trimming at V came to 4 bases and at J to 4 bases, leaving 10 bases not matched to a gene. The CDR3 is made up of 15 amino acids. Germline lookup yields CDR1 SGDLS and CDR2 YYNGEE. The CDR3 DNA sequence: TGTGCCAGCAGCTCCCCCCCGGGACAGATCTATGGCTACACCTTC. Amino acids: CASSSPPGQIYGYTF.

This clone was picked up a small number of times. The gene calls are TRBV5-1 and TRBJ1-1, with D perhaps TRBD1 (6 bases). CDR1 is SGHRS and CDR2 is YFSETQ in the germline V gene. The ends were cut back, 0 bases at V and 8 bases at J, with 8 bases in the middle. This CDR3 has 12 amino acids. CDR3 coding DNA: TGCGCCAGCAGCTTGGTGGACAGCGAAGCTTTCTTT. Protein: CASSLVDSEAFF.

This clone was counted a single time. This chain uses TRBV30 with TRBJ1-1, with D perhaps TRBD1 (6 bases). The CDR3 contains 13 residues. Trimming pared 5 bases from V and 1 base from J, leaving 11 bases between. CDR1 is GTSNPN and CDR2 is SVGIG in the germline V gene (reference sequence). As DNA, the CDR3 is TGTGCCTGGGAGCGGGGACAGAACACTGAAGCTTTCTTT. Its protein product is CAWERGQNTEAFF.

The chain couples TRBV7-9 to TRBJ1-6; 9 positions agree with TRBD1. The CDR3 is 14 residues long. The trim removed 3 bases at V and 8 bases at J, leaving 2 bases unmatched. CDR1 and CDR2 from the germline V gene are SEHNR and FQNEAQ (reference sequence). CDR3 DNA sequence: TGTGCCAGCAGCTTGGGACAGGGAGATTCACCCCTCCACTTT. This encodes CASSLGQGDSPLHF.

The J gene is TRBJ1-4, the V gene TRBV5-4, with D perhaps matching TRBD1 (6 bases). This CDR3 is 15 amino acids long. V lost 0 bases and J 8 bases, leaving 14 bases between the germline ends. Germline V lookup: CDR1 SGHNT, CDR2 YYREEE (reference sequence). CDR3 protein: CASSLGPGGQEKLFF. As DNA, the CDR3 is TGTGCCAGCAGCTTGGGTCCGGGGGGCCAGGAAAAACTGTTTTTT.

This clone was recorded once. The CDR3 nucleotides read TGTGCCATCAGTGGTGGCAGTTCCTACGAGCAGTACTTC. Protein product: CAISGGSSYEQYF. The chain recombines TRBV10-3 with TRBJ2-7; D is ambiguous. The CDR3 has 13 amino acids. Per germline, CDR1 ENHRY and CDR2 SYGVKD. Trimming stripped 4 bases from V and 1 base from J, with 8 bases between.

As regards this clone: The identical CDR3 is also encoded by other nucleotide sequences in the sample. The DNA for the CDR3 is TGCGCCAGCAGCTTGGGTGGCAGGGGCAGCAATCAGCCCCAGCATTTT. This gives the protein CASSLGGRGSNQPQHF. V gene TRBV5-1 combines with J gene TRBJ1-5; tentatively, D is TRBD1 (6 bases). Germline CDR1 and CDR2: SGHRS and YFSETQ. The CDR3 has 16 residues. Trimming cost V 0 bases and J 1 base, with 11 bases left between them.

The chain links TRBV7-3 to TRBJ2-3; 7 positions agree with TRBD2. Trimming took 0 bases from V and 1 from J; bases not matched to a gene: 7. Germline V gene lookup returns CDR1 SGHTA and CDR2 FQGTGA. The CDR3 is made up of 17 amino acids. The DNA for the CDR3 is TGTGCCAGCAGCTTAACTTTTGGGGGGGTGGGCACAGATACGCAGTATTTT. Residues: CASSLTFGGVGTDTQYF.

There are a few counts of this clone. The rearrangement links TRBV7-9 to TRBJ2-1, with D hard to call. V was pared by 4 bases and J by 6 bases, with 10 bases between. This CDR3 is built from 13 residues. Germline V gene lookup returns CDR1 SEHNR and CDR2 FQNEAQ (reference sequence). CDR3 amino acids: CASSSGVGNEQFF. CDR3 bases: TGTGCCAGCAGCTCCGGAGTGGGCAATGAGCAGTTCTTC.

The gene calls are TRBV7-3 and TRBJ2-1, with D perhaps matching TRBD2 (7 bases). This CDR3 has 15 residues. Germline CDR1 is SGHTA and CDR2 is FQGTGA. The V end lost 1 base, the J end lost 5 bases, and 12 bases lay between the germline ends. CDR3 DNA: TGTGCCAGCAGCTTAATGGGGGGGCGCCACAATGAGCAGTTCTTC. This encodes CASSLMGGRHNEQFF.

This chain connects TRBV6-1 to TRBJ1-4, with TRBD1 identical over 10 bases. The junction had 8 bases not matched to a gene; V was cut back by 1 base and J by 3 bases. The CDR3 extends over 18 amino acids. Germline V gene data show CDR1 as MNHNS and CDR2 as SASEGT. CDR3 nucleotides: TGTGCCAGCAGTGAAGAAGACAGGGGGCTTTTACCTAATGAAAAACTGTTTTTT. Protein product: CASSEEDRGLLPNEKLFF.

The CDR3 nucleotides read TGTGCCAGCAGCGCGACAGGGGATGTTCGGGAGCTGTTTTTT. It encodes CASSATGDVRELFF. The chain uses TRBV9 and TRBJ2-2; the match to TRBD1 covers 8 bases. V dropped 3 bases and J dropped 9; count of bases not matched to a gene: 7. The germline V gene encodes CDR1 SGDLS and CDR2 YYNGEE. CDR3 length: 14 amino acids.

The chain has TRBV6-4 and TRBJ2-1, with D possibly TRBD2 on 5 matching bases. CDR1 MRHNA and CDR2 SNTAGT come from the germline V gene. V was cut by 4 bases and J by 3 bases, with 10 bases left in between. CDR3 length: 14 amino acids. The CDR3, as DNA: TGTGCCAGCAGTGCGACGGGAAACTACAATGAGCAGTTCTTC. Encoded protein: CASSATGNYNEQFF.

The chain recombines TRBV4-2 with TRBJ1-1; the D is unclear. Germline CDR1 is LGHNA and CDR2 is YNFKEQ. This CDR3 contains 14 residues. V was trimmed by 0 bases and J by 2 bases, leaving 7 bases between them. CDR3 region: CASSQERRNTEAFF. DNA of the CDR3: TGTGCCAGCAGCCAAGAGAGGCGAAACACTGAAGCTTTCTTT.

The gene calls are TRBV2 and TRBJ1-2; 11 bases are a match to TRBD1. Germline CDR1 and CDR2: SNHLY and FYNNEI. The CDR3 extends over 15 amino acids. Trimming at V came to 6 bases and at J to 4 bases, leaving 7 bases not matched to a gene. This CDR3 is CASRAGTGGSYGYTF. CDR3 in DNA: TGTGCCAGCAGAGCCGGGACAGGGGGAAGCTATGGCTACACCTTC.

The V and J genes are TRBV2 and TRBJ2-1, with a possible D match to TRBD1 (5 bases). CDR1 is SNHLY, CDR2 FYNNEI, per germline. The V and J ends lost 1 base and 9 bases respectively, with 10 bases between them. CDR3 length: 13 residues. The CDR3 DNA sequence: TGTGCCAGCAGTGAAGAGGGGTTCTTTGAGCAGTTCTTC. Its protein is CASSEEGFFEQFF.